This paragraph reports one T cell receptor beta chain. Antigen specificity is unknown. The germline V and J ends were trimmed by 5 bases and 4 bases, with 12 bases remaining between them. Germline values: CDR1 MNHEY, CDR2 SVGEGT. The CDR3 sequence is 14 residues long. The protocol was immunoSEQ multiplex PCR, while the TCRdb copy is restricted to in-frame clones and leaves out a portion. The data show around 99,000 clones, around 90% seen once. The data derive from a study of T cell responses to AZD1222 COVID-19 vaccine. Regarding the study as a whole: There were mostly white British donors and more females than males, and clonal diversity was possibly underestimated. Spike-specific TCR breadth and depth rose after two AZD1222 doses.

The sequence was obtained from an adult in good health. The specimen was peripheral blood, collected on day 0 of AZD1222 vaccination. The chain joins TRBV6-2 or TRBV6-3 to TRBJ1-5; a weak D match, TRBD1 (5 bases). The CDR3 loop reads CASSRGGFNQPQHF. The CDR3 DNA is TGTGCCAGCAGTCGCGGGGGGTTTAATCAGCCCCAGCATTTT.